This T cell receptor beta chain derives from a study of CD8 T cells in Susac syndrome. Points from the study as a whole: The study conceded that its TCR sequencing and HLA analysis involved relatively few individuals.

Multiple sclerosis controls were treatment-naive patients with stable or active relapsing-remitting disease. With random hexamers, reverse transcription was performed on 0.5 to 1 ug of RNA. Amplification of the TCR beta CDR3 was carried out by immunoSEQ multiplex PCR, which spanned a total of 54 Vbeta and 13 Jbeta segments. TCRdb itself ran the immunoSEQ multiplex PCR reads through MiXCR, one entry per CDR3 protein. The data show 200,000 to 250,000 distinct CDR3 sequences, roughly 95% seen once. A word on this clonotype: Its specificity is unknown.

The CDR3 consists of 13 residues. Trimming pared 2 bases from V and 7 bases from J, leaving 11 bases between. Looked up from germline, CDR1 is LGHDT and CDR2 is YNNKEL (reference sequence). The source is a human donor with multiple sclerosis. The chain has TRBV3-1 and TRBJ1-2; D is unresolved. The source material was CD4+ T cells from PBMCs. The CDR3 bases are TGTGCCAGCAGCCAATCCGGAGCTCTTGGCTACACCTTC. Protein product: CASSQSGALGYTF.